The source of this TCR beta chain is a study of cytomegalovirus exposure and HLA in healthy donors. Whole-study findings and limits: A later analysis found that most CMV-associated TCR beta chains appeared HLA-restricted.

The CDR3 runs 15 residues. Trimming removed 2 bases from V and 3 bases from J; junction bases left unmatched: 6. Germline V gene lookup returns CDR1 SGHRS and CDR2 YFSETQ. The PCR contained 60 Vbeta and 13 Jbeta primers. Here immunoSEQ multiplex PCR was the method, and the copy in TCRdb shows in-frame clones only, minus some. Among some 120,000 clones, 73% were seen once, and the ten largest hold 4.5% to 5%. Notes on this clone: Its antigen remains unidentified.

The sample comprised PBMCs. The sequence derives from a man between 60 and 70 years old in good health and CMV-seropositive. The genes are TRBV5-1 and TRBJ2-3; TRBD2 agrees at 7 bases. The CDR3, as DNA: TGCGCCAGCAGCTTCGGTGGGGGGGGAACAGATACGCAGTATTTT. Translating gives CASSFGGGGTDTQYF.